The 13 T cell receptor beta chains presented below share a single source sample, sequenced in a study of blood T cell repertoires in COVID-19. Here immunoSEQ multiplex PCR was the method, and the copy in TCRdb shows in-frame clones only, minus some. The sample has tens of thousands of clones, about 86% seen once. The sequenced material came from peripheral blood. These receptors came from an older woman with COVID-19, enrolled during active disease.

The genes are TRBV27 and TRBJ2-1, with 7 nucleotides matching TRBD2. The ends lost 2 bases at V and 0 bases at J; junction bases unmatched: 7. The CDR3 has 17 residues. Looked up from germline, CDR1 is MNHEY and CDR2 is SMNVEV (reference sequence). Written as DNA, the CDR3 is TGTGCCAGCAGTTTAGATCAGCGGGGAAGCTCCTACAATGAGCAGTTCTTC. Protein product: CASSLDQRGSSYNEQFF.

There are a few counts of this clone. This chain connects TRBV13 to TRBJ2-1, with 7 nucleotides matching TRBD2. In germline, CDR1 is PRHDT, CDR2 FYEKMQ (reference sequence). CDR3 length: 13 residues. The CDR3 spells CVTGTGGNNEQFF. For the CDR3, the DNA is TGTGTCACTGGGACGGGAGGAAACAATGAGCAGTTCTTC.

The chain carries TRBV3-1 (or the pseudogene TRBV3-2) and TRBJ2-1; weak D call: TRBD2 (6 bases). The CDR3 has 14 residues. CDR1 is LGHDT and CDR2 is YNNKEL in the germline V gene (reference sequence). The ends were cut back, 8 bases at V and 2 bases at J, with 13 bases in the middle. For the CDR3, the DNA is TGTGCCAGCCATAGCGGCCCCCCCTACAATGAGCAGTTCTTC. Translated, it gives CASHSGPPYNEQFF.

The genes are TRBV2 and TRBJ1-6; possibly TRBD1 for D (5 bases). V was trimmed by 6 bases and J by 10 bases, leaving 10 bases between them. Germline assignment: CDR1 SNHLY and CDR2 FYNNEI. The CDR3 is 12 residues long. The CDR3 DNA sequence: TGTGCCAGCAGCAGGGTGGACTCACCCCTCCACTTT. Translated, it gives CASSRVDSPLHF.

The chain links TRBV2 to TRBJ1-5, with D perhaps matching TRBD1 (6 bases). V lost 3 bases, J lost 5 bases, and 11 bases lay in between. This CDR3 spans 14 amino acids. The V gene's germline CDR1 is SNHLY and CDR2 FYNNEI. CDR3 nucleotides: TGTGCCAGCAGTGAGGGGCAGGGGTATCAGCCCCAGCATTTT. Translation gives CASSEGQGYQPQHF.

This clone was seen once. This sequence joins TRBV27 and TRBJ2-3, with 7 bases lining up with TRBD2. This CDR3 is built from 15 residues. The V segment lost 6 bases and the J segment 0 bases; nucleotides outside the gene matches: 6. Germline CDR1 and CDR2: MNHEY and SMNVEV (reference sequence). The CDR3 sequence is CASRTGRTSTDTQYF. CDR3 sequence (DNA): TGTGCCAGCAGAACCGGGAGGACTAGCACAGATACGCAGTATTTT.

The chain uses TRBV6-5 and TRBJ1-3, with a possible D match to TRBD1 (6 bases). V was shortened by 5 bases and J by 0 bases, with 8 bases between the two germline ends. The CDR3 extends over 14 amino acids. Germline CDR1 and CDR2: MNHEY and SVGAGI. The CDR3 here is CASSTRGSGNTIYF. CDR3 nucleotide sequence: TGTGCCAGCAGTACCAGGGGCTCTGGAAACACCATATATTTT.

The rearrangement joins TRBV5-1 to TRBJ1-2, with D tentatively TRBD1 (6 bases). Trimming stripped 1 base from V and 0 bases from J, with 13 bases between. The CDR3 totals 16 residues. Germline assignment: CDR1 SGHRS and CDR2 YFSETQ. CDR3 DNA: TGCGCCAGCAGCTTGCGGGCGGACAGTACTAACTATGGCTACACCTTC. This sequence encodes CASSLRADSTNYGYTF.

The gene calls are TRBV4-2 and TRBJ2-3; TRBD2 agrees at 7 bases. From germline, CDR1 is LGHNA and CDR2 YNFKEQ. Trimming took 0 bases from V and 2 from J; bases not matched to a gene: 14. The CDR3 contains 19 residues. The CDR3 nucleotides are TGTGCCAGCAGCCAAGATGGGGCGGGAGACGTCGGGGCCACAGATACGCAGTATTTT. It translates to CASSQDGAGDVGATDTQYF.

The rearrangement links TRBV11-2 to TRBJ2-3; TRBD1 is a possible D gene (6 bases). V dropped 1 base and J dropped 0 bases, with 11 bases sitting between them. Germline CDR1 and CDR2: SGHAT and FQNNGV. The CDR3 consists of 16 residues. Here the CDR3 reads CASSLVGRGSTDTQYF. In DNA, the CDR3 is TGTGCCAGCAGCTTAGTGGGCAGGGGAAGCACAGATACGCAGTATTTT.

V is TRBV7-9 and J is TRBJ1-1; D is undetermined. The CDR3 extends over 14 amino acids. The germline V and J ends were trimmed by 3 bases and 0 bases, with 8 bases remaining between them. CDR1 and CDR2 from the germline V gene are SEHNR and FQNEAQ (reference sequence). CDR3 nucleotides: TGTGCCAGCAGCTTTGCAGGAATGAACACTGAAGCTTTCTTT. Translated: CASSFAGMNTEAFF.

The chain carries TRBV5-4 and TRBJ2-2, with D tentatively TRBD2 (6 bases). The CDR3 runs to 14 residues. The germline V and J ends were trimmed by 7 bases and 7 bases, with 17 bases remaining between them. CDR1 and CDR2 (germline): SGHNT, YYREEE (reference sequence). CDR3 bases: TGTGCCAGCGGAGGAGGGTTTTTTGGCGGGGAGCTGTTTTTT. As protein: CASGGGFFGGELFF.

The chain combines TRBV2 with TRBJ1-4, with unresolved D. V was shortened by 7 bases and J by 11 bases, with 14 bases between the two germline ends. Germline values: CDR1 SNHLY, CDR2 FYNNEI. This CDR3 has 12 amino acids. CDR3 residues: CASKLGPRKLFF. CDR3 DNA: TGTGCCAGCAAATTGGGTCCCAGGAAACTGTTTTTT.